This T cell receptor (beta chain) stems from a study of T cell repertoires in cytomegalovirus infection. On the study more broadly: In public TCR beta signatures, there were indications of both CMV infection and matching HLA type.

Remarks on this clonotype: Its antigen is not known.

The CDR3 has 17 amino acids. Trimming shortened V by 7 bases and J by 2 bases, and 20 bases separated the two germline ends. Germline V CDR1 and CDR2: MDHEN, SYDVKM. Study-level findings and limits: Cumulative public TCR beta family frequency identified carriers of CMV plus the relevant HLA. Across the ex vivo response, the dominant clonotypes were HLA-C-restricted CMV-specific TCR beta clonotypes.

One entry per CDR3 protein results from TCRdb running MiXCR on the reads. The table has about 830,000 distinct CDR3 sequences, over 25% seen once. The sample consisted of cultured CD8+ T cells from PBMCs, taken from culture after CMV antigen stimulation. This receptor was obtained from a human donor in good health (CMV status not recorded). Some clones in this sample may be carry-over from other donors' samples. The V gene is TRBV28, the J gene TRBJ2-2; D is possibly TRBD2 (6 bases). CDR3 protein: CASTERGDFSNTGELFF. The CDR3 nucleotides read TGTGCCAGCACCGAAAGAGGGGACTTCTCTAACACCGGGGAGCTGTTTTTT.